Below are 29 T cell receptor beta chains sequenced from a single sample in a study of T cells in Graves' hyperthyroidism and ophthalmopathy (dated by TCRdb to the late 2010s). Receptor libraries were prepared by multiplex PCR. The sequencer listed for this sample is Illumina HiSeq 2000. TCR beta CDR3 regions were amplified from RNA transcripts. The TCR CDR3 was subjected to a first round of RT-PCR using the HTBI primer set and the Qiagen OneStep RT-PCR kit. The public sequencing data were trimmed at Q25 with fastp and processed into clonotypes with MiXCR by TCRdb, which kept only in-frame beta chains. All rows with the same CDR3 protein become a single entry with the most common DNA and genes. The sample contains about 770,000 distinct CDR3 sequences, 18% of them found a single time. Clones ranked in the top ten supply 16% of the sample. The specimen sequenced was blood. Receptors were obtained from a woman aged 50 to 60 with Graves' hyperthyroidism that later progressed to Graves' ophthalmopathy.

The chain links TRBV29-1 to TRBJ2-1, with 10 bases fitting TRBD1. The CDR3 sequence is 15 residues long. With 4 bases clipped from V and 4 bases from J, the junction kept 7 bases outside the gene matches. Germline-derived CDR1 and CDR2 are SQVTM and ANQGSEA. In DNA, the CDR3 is TGCAGCGTTGCCTCCGGGACAGGGGTTTACAATGAGCAGTTCTTC. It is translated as CSVASGTGVYNEQFF.

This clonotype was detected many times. DNA of the CDR3: TGTGCCAGCAGCTTAGTCTCTAGCGGTGCACAAGAGACCCAGTACTTC. Amino acid sequence: CASSLVSSGAQETQYF. The V gene is TRBV7-2, the J gene TRBJ2-5, with 7 positions matching TRBD2. V shed 1 base, J shed 2 bases, and the junction held 7 bases outside the gene matches. The length of the CDR3 is 16 residues. Germline V gene lookup returns CDR1 SGHTA and CDR2 FQGNSA.

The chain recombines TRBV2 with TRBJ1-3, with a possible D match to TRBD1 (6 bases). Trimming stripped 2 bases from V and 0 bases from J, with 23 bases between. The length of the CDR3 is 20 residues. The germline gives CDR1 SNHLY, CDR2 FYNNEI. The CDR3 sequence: CASSELGGAQGSSSGNTIYF. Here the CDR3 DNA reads TGTGCCAGCAGTGAATTAGGGGGAGCACAGGGCTCGAGCTCTGGAAACACCATATATTTT.

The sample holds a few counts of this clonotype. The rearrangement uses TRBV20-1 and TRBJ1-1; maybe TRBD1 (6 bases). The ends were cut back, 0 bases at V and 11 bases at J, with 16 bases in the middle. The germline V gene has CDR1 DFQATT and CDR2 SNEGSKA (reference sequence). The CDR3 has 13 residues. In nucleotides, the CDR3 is TGCAGTGCTAGAGATCTTGGGGGGCTGGAGGCTTTCTTT. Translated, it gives CSARDLGGLEAFF.

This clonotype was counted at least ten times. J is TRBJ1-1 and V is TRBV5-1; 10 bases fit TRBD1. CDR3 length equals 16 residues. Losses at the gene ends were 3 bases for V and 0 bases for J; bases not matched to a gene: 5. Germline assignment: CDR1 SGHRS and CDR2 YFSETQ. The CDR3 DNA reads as TGCGCCAGCAGCTCGGACAGGGGGTTCATGAACACTGAAGCTTTCTTT. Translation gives CASSSDRGFMNTEAFF.

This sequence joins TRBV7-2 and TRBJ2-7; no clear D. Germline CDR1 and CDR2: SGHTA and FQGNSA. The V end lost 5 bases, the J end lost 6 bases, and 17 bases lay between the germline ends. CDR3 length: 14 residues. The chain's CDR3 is CASSPRARRSEQYF. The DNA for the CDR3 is TGTGCCAGCAGCCCAAGAGCCCGCCGTAGCGAGCAGTACTTC.

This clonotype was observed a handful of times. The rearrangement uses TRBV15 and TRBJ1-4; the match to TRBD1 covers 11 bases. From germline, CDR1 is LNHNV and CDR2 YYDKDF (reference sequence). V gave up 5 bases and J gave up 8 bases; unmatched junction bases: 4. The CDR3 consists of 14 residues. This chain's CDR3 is CATSVGQGAEKLFF. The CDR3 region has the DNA TGTGCCACCAGCGTCGGACAGGGGGCCGAAAAACTGTTTTTT.

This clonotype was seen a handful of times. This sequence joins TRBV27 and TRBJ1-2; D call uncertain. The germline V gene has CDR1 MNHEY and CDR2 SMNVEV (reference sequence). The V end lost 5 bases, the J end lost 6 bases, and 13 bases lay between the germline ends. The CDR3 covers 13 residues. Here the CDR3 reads CASSTIGSDGYTF. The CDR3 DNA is TGTGCCAGCAGTACCATCGGATCGGATGGCTACACCTTC.

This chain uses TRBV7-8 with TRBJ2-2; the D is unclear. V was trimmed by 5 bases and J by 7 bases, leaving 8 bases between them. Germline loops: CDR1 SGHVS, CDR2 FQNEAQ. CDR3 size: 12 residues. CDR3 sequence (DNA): TGTGCCAGCAGCCTAGTTATCGGGGAGCTGTTTTTT. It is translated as CASSLVIGELFF. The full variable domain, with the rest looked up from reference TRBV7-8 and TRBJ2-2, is GAGVSQSPRYKVAKRGQDVALRCDPISGHVSLFWYQQALGQGPEFLTYFQNEAQLDKSGLPSDRFFAERPEGSVSTLKIQRTQQEDSAVYLCASSLVIGELFFGEGSRLTVL.

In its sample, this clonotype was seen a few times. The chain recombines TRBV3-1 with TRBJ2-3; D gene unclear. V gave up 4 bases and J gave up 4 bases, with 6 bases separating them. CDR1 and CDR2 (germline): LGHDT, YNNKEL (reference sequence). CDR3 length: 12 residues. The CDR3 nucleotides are TGTGCCAGCAGCCTAACTTCAGATACGCAGTATTTT. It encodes CASSLTSDTQYF.

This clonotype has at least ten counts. CDR3 sequence reads: CASSQTTVGGNTEAFF. CDR3 nucleotide sequence: TGTGCCAGCAGCCAAACAACTGTGGGCGGTAACACTGAAGCTTTCTTT. The chain combines TRBV7-3 with TRBJ1-1; unclear D gene. V lost 5 bases to trimming and J lost 2 bases, with 18 bases between them. This CDR3 has 16 amino acids. In germline, CDR1 is SGHTA, CDR2 FQGTGA.

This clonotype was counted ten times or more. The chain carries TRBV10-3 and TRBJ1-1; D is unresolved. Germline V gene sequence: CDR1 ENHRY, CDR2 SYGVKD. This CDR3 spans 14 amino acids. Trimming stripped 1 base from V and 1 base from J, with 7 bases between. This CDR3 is CAISELGGNTEAFF. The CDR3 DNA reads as TGTGCCATCAGTGAGTTGGGCGGGAACACTGAAGCTTTCTTT.

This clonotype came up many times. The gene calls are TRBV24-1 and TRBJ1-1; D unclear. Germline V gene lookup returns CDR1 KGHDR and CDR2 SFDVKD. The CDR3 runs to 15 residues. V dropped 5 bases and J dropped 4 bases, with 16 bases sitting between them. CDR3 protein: CATSAPDGEGTEAFF. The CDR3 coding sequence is TGTGCCACCAGTGCCCCGGATGGGGAGGGCACTGAAGCTTTCTTT.

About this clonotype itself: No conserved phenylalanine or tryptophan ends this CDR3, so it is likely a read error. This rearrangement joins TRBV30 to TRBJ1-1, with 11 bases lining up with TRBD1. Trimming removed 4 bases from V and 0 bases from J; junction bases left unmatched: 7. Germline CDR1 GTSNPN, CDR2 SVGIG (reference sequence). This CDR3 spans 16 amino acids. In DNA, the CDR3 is TGTGCCTGGAACCGGGACAGGGGGAACATGAACACTGAAGCTTTCCTT. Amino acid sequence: CAWNRDRGNMNTEAFL.

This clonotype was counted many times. The CDR3 region has the DNA TGCAGCGTCGAACGCCAACAAGGCGGGACTGAAGCTTTCTTT. Amino acids: CSVERQQGGTEAFF. This sequence joins TRBV29-1 and TRBJ1-1; no clear D gene. From germline, CDR1 is SQVTM and CDR2 ANQGSEA. V shed 6 bases and J shed 5 bases, with 19 bases lying between them. This CDR3 contains 14 residues.

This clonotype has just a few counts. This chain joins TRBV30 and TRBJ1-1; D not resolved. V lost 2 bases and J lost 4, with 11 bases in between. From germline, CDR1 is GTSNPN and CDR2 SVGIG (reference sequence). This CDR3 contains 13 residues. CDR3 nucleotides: TGTGCCTGGAGTCCAGGCCCGGGCACTGAAGCTTTCTTT. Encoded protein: CAWSPGPGTEAFF. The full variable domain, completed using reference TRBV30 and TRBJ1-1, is SQTIHQWPATLVQPVGSPLSLECTVEGTSNPNLYWYRQAAGRGLQLLFYSVGIGQISSEVPQNLSASRPQDRQFILSSKKLLLSDSGFYLCAWSPGPGTEAFFGQGTRLTVV.

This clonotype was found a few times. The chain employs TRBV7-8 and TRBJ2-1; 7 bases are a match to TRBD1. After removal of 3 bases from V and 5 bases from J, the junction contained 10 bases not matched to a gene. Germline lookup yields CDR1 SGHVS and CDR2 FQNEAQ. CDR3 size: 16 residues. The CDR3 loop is CASSFTTGTDNNEQFF. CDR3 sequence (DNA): TGTGCCAGCAGCTTCACTACCGGGACAGACAACAATGAGCAGTTCTTC.

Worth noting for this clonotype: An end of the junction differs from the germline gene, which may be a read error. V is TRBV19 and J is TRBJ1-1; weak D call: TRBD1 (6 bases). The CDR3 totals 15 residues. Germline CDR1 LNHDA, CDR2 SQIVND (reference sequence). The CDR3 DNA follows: TGTGCCAGTAGCATAGCCCGGACAGAGAACACTGAAGCTTTCTTT. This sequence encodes CASSIARTENTEAFF.

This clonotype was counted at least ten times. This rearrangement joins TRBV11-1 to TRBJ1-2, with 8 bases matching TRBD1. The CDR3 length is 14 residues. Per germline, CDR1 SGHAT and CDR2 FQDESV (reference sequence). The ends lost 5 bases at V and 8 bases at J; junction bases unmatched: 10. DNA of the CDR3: TGTGCCAGCAGCGGGGAAGACAGGGGACCCGGCTACACCTTC. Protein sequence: CASSGEDRGPGYTF.

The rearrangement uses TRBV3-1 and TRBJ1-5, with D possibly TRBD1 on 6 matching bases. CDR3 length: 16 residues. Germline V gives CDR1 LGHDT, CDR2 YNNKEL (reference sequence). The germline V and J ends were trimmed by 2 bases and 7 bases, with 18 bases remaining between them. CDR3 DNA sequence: TGTGCCAGCAGCCAATCGGGCACAGGGCTCGAGCAGCCCCAGCATTTT. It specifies CASSQSGTGLEQPQHF.

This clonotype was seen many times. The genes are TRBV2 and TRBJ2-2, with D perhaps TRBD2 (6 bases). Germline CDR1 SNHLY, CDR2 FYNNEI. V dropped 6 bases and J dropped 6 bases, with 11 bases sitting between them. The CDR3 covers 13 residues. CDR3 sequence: CASRIGGSGELFF. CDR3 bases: TGTGCCAGCAGGATCGGGGGTTCCGGGGAGCTGTTTTTT.

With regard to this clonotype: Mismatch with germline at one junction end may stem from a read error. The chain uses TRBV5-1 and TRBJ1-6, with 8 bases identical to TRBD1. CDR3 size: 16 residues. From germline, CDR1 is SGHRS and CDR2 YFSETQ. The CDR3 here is CASSWTGHERNSPLRF. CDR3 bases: TGCGCCAGCAGCTGGACAGGGCACGAGCGTAATTCACCCCTCCGCTTT. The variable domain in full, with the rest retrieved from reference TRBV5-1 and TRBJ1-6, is KAGVTQTPRYLIKTRGQQVTLSCSPISGHRSVSWYQQTPGQGLQFLFEYFSETQRNKGNFPGRFSGRQFSNSRSEMNVSTLELGDSALYLCASSWTGHERNSPLRFGNGTRLTVT.

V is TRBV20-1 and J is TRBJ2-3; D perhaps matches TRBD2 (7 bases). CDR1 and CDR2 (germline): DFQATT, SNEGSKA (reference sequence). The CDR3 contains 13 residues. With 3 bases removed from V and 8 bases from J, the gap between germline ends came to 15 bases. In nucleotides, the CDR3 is TGCAGTGCTAGGGGGGGGCCAAGGGGTACGCAGTATTTT. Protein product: CSARGGPRGTQYF.

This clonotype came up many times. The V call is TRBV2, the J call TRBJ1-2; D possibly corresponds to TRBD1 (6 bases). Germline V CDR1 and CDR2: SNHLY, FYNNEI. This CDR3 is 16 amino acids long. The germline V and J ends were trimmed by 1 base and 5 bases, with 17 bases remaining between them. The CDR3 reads CASSEVGQGNWYGYTF. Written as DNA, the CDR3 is TGTGCCAGCAGTGAAGTCGGCCAGGGGAATTGGTATGGCTACACCTTC. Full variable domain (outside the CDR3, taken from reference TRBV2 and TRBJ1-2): EPEVTQTPSHQVTQMGQEVILRCVPISNHLYFYWYRQILGQKVEFLVSFYNNEISEKSEIFDDQFSVERPDGSNFTLKIRSTKLEDSAMYFCASSEVGQGNWYGYTFGSGTRLTVV.

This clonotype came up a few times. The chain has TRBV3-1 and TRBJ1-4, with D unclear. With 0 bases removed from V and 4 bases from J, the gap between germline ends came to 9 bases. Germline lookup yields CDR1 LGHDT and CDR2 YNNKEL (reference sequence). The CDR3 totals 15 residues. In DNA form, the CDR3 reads TGTGCCAGCAGCCAAGAGGGAACGTTTAATGAAAAACTGTTTTTT. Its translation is CASSQEGTFNEKLFF.

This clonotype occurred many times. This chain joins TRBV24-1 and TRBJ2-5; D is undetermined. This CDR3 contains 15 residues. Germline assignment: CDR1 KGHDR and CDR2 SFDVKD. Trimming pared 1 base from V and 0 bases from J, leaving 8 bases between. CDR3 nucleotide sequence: TGTGCCACCAGTGATTTCGCCGGGTACCAAGAGACCCAGTACTTC. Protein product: CATSDFAGYQETQYF.

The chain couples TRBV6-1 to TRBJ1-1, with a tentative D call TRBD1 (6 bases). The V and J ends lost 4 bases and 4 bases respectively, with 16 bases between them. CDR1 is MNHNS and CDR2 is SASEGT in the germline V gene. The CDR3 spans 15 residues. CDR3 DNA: TGTGCCAGCAGTGGATCAGGGGAGAAGGGCACTGAAGCTTTCTTT. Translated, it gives CASSGSGEKGTEAFF.

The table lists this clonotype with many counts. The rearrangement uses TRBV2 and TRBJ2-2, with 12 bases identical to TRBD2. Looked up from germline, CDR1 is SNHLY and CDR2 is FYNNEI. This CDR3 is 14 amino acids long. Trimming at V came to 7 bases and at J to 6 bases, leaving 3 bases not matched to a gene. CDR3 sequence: CASTGLAGPGELFF. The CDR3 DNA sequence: TGTGCCAGCACTGGACTAGCGGGGCCCGGGGAGCTGTTTTTT. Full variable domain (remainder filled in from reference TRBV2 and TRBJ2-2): EPEVTQTPSHQVTQMGQEVILRCVPISNHLYFYWYRQILGQKVEFLVSFYNNEISEKSEIFDDQFSVERPDGSNFTLKIRSTKLEDSAMYFCASTGLAGPGELFFGEGSRLTVL.

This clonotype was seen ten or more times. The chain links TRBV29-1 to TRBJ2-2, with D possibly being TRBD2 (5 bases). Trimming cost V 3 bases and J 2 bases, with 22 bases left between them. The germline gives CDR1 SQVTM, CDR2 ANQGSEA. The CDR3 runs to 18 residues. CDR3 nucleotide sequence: TGCAGCGTTGAGGCCACCGGCGTCGCTAGCCCTAACACCGGGGAGCTGTTTTTT. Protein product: CSVEATGVASPNTGELFF.